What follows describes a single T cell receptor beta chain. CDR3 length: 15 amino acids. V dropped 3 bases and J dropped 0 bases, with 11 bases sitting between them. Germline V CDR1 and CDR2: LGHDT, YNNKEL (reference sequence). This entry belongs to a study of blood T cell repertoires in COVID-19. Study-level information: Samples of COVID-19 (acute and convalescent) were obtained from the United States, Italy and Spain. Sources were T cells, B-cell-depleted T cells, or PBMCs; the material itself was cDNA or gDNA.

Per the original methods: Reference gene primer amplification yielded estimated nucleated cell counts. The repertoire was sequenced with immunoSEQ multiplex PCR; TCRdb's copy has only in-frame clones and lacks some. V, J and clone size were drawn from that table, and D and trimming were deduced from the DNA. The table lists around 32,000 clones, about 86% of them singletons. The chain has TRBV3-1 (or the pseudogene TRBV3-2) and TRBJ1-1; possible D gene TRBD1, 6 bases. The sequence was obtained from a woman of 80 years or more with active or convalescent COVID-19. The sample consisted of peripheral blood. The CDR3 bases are TGTGCCAGCAGCCACCTTAGGACAGTGAACACTGAAGCTTTCTTT. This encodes CASSHLRTVNTEAFF.